This T cell receptor (beta chain) was sequenced during a study of OX40 agonist ivuxolimab in advanced cancers. Study-level background: The study gave patients intravenous ivuxolimab at 0.01 to 10 mg/kg every 2 weeks. Study results and caveats: The study observed clonal expansion of CD4+ and CD8+ blood T cells by week 6 at 0.1 to 3.0 mg/kg.

On this clone: What it binds is unknown.

Profiling relied on immunoSEQ multiplex PCR, and the TCRdb table lists in-frame clones only, not all of them. The sample contains some 66,000 clones, roughly 80% of which appear only once. Trimming took 4 bases from V and 2 from J; bases not matched to a gene: 6. CDR1 and CDR2 from the germline V gene are SGHAT and FQNNGV. This CDR3 has 15 amino acids. The TCR was taken from an adult with an advanced solid tumor such as melanoma, head and neck, liver or kidney cancer. The sample in question was CD4+ or CD8+ T cells sorted from blood, obtained in a trial of the OX40 agonist ivuxolimab. The V and J genes are TRBV11-2 and TRBJ2-5; 8 nucleotides align to TRBD1. The CDR3 DNA follows: TGTGCCAGCAGCTACAGGACAGGGAGGCAAGAGACCCAGTACTTC. This sequence encodes CASSYRTGRQETQYF.